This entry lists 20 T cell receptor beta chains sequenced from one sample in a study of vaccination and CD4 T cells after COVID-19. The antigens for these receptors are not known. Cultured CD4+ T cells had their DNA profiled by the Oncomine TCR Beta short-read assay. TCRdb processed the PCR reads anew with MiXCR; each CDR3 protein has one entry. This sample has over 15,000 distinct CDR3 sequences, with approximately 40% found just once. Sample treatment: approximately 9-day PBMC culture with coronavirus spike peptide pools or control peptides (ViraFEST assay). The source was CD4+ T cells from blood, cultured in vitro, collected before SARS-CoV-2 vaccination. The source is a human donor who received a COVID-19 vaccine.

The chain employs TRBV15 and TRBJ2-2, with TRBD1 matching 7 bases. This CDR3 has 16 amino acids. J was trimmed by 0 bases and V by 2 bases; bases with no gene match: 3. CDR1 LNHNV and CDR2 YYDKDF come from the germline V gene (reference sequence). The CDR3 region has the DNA TGTGCCACCAGCAGACAAGGGGGCCCGAACACCGGGGAGCTGTTTTTT. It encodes CATSRQGGPNTGELFF. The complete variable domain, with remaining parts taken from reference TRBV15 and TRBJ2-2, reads DAMVIQNPRYQVTQFGKPVTLSCSQTLNHNVMYWYQQKSSQAPKLLFHYYDKDFNNEADTPDNFQSRRPNTSFCFLDIRSPGLGDTAMYLCATSRQGGPNTGELFFGEGSRLTVL.

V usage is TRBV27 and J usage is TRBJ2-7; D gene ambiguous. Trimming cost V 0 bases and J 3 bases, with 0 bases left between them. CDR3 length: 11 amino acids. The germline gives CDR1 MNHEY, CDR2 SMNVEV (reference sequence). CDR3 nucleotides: TGTGCCAGCAGTTTATCCTACGAGCAGTACTTC. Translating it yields CASSLSYEQYF.

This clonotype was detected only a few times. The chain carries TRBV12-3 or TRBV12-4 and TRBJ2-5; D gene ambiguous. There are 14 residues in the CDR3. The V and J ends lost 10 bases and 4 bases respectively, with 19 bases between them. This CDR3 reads CATALGLVTETQYF. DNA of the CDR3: TGTGCCACCGCTTTAGGGCTGGTCACAGAGACCCAGTACTTC.

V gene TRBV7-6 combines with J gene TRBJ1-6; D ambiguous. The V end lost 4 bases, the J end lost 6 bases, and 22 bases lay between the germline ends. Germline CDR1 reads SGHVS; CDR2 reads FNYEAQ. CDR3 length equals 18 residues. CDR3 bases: TGTGCCAGCAGCTGCACTGACCGCCTCCTCCATCCTAATTCACCCCTCCACTTT. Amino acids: CASSCTDRLLHPNSPLHF.

In DNA form, the CDR3 reads TGTGCCAGCAGAGGCGGGGGGACAGTGAACACTGAAGCTTTCTTT. Protein: CASRGGGTVNTEAFF. The V call is TRBV7-2, the J call TRBJ1-1, with TRBD1 identical over 7 bases. V was clipped by 6 bases and J by 0 bases; unmatched bases: 7. Germline V gives CDR1 SGHTA, CDR2 FQGNSA. The CDR3 consists of 15 residues.

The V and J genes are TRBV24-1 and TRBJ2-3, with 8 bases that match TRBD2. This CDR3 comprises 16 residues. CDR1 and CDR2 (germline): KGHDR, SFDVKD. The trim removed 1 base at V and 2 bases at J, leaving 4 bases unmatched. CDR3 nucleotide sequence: TGTGCCACCAGTGATTTTTCCGGGGGGGCCACAGATACGCAGTATTTT. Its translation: CATSDFSGGATDTQYF.

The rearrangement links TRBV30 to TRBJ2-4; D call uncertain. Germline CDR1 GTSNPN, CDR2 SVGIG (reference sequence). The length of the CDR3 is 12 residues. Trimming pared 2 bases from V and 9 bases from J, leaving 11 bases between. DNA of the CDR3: TGTGCCTGGAGTTTACGCAGGAGCATTCAGTACTTC. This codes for CAWSLRRSIQYF.

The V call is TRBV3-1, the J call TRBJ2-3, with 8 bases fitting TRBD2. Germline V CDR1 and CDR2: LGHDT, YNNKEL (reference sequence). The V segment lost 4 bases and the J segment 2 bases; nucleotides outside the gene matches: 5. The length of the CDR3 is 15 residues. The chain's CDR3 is CASSRRGGHTDTQYF. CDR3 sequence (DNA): TGTGCCAGCAGCCGTCGGGGGGGACACACAGATACGCAGTATTTT.

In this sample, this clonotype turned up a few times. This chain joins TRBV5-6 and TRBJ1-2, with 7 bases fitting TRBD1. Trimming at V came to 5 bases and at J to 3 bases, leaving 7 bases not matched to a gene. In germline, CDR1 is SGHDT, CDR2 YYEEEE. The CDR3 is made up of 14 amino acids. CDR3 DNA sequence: TGTGCCAGCAGAGGGGGCGGGCTTGACTATGGCTACACCTTC. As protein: CASRGGGLDYGYTF.

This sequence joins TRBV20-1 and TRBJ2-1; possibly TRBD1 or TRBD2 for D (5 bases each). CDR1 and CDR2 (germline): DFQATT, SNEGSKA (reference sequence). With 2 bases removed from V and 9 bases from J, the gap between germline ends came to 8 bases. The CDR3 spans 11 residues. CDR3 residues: CSARRGGEQFF. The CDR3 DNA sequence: TGCAGTGCTAGACGTGGGGGTGAGCAGTTCTTC.

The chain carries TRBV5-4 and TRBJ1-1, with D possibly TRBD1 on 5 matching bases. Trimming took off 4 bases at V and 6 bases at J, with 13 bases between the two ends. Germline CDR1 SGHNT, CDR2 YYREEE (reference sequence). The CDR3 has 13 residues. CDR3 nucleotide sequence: TGTGCCAGCAGCCAACCAGGGACGTCTGAAGCTTTCTTT. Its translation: CASSQPGTSEAFF.

The CDR3 loop reads CSASGPAGVQETQYF. DNA of the CDR3: TGCAGTGCTAGCGGTCCAGCGGGGGTTCAAGAGACCCAGTACTTC. The chain joins TRBV20-1 to TRBJ2-5; TRBD2 agrees at 8 bases. Germline CDR1 reads DFQATT; CDR2 reads SNEGSKA (reference sequence). The CDR3 runs 15 residues. The trim removed 3 bases at V and 2 bases at J, leaving 8 bases unmatched.

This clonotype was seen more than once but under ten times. The CDR3 reads CASSEYFEGTQYF. DNA for the CDR3: TGTGCCAGCAGTGAATATTTCGAGGGTACGCAGTATTTT. J is TRBJ2-3 and V is TRBV2; weak D call: TRBD2 (5 bases). Per the germline V gene, CDR1 is SNHLY and CDR2 is FYNNEI. V was cut by 2 bases and J by 8 bases, with 11 bases left in between. CDR3 length equals 13 residues.

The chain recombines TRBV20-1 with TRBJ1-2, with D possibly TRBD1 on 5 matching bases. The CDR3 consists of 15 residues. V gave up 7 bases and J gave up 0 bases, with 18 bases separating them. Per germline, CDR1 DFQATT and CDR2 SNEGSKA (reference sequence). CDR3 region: CSVPIQQTANYGYTF. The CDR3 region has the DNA TGCAGTGTTCCGATCCAACAGACAGCTAACTATGGCTACACCTTC.

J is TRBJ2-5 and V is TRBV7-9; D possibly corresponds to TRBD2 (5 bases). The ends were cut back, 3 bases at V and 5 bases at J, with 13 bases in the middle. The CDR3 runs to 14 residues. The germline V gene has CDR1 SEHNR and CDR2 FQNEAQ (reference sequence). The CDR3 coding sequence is TGTGCCAGCAGCTTGTGGCCTAGCAGGGAGACCCAGTACTTC. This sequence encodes CASSLWPSRETQYF. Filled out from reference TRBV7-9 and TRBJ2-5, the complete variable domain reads DTGVSQNPRHKITKRGQNVTFRCDPISEHNRLYWYRQTLGQGPEFLTYFQNEAQLEKSRLLSDRFSAERPKGSFSTLEIQRTEQGDSAMYLCASSLWPSRETQYFGPGTRLLVL.

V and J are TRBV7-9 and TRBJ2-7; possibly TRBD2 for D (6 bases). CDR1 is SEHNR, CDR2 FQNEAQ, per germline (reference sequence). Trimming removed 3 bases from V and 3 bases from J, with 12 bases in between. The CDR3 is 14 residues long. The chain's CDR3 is CASSLEGNFYEQYF. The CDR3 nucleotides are TGTGCCAGCAGCTTGGAGGGAAATTTCTACGAGCAGTACTTC.

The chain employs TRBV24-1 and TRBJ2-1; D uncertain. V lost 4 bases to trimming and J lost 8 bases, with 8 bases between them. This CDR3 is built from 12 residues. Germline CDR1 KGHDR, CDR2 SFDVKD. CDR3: CATSDPGDEQFF. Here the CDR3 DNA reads TGTGCCACCAGTGACCCGGGTGATGAGCAGTTCTTC.

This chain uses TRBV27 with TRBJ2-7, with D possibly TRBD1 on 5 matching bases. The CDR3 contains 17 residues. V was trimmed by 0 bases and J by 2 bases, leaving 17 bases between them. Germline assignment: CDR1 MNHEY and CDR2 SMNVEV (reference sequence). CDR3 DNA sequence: TGTGCCAGCAGTTTATCGCCCAGACAGTCCGAACCCTACGAGCAGTACTTC. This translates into CASSLSPRQSEPYEQYF.

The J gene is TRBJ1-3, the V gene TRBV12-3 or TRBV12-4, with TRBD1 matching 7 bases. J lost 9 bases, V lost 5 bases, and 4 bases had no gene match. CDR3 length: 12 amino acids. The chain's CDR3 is CASSPTGITIYF. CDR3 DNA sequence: TGTGCCAGCAGTCCGACAGGGATCACCATATATTTT.

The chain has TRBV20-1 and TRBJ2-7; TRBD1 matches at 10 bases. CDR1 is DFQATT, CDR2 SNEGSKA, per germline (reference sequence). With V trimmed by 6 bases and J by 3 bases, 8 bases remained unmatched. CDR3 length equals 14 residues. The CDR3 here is CSARGRDRGYEQYF. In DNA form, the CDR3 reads TGCAGTGCCCGAGGGCGGGACAGGGGCTACGAGCAGTACTTC.